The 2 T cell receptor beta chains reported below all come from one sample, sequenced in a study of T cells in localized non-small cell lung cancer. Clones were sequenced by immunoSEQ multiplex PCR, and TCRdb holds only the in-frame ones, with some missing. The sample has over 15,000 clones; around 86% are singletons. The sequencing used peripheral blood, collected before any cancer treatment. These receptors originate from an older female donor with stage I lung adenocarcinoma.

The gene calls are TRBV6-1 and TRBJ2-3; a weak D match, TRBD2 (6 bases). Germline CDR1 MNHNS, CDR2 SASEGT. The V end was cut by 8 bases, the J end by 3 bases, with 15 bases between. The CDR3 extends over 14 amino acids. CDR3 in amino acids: CASHSVGGTDTQYF. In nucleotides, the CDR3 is TGTGCCAGCCATAGTGTGGGGGGTACAGATACGCAGTATTTT.

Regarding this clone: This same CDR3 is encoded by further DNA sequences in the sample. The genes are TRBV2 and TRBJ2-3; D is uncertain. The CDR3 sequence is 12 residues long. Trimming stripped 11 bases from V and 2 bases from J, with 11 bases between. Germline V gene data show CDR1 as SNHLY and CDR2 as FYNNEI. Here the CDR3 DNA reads TGTGCCTCTAGGGAACTCACAGATACGCAGTATTTT. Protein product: CASRELTDTQYF.